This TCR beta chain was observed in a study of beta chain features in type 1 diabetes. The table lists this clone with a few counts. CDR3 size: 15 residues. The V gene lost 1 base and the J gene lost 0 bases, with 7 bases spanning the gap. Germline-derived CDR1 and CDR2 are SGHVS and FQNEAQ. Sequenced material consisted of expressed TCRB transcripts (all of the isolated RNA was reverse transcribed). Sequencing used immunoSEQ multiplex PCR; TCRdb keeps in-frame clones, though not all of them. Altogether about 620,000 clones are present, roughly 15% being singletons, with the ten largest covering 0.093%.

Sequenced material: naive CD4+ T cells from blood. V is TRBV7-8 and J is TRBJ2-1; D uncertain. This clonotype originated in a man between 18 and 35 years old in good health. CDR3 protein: CASSLGESSYNEQFF. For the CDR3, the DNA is TGTGCCAGCAGCTTAGGCGAGAGCTCCTACAATGAGCAGTTCTTC.